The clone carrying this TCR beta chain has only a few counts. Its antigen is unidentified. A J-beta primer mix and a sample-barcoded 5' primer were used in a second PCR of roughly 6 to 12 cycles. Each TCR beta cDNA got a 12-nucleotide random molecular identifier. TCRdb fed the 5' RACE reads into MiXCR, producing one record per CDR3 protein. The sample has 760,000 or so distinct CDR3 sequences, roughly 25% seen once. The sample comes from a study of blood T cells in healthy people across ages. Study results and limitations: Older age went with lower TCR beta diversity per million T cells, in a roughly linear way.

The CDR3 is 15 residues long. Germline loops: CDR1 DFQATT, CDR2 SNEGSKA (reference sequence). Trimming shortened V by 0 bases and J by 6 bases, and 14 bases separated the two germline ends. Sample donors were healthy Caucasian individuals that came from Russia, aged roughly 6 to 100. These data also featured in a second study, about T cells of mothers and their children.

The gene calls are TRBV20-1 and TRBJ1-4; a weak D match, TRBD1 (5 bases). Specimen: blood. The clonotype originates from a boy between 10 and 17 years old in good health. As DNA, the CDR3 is TGCAGTGCTAGAGATACAGGTATCTCGGATGAAAAACTGTTTTTT. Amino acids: CSARDTGISDEKLFF.